The 26 T cell receptor beta chains below all came from one sample that was sequenced in a study of blood T cell repertoires in COVID-19. Method: immunoSEQ multiplex PCR; TCRdb's copy keeps in-frame clones and lacks some. Of just under 45,000 clones in the sample, over 75% were seen once. The sequencing sample was made of peripheral blood. The receptors derive from a woman aged 40 to 49 with acute or convalescent COVID-19.

On this clone: The junction does not match germline at one end; this may be a read error. The chain carries TRBV6-1 and TRBJ1-1, with 8 positions matching TRBD1. This CDR3 region has 15 residues. CDR1 and CDR2 (germline): MNHNS, SASEGT. The CDR3 is CASCDMADRDTEAFF. The CDR3 DNA is TGTGCCAGCTGTGATATGGCGGACAGGGACACTGAAGCTTTCTTT.

This clone was seen once. The chain joins TRBV3-1 (or the pseudogene TRBV3-2) to TRBJ1-3; 7 bases are a match to TRBD1. Per germline, CDR1 LGHDT and CDR2 YNNKEL (reference sequence). J lost 0 bases, V lost 4 bases, and 6 bases had no gene match. The CDR3 is 16 residues long. The DNA for the CDR3 is TGTGCCAGCAGCCTAGCTAGGGGGCTCTCTGGAAACACCATATATTTT. This codes for CASSLARGLSGNTIYF.

The chain joins TRBV7-3 to TRBJ2-3, with 7 bases lining up with TRBD2. The J segment lost 5 bases and the V segment lost 1 base, leaving 6 bases of the junction unmatched. CDR3 length: 15 residues. Germline values: CDR1 SGHTA, CDR2 FQGTGA. CDR3 in DNA: TGTGCCAGCAGCTTAAATGGGGGGGTAGGAGATACGCAGTATTTT. Encoded protein: CASSLNGGVGDTQYF.

The CDR3 nucleotides are TGTGCCAGCTCACGAGGACAGGTAAATCAGCCCCAGCATTTT. Its protein is CASSRGQVNQPQHF. The gene calls are TRBV18 and TRBJ1-5; 7 bases are shared with TRBD1. Germline-derived CDR1 and CDR2 are KGHSH and LQKENI. The CDR3 extends over 14 amino acids. Trimming took 4 bases from V and 4 from J; bases not matched to a gene: 4.

This sequence joins TRBV7-9 and TRBJ1-5, with D unclear. The V end was cut by 0 bases, the J end by 0 bases, with 3 bases between. CDR1 SEHNR and CDR2 FQNEAQ come from the germline V gene (reference sequence). The CDR3 sequence is 14 residues long. CDR3 sequence (DNA): TGTGCCAGCAGCTTAGCCGTTAGCAATCAGCCCCAGCATTTT. The encoded protein is CASSLAVSNQPQHF.

This chain joins TRBV6-2 or TRBV6-3 and TRBJ1-1; D is ambiguous. Trimming removed 0 bases from V and 4 bases from J, with 6 bases in between. Germline values: CDR1 MNHEY, CDR2 SVGEGT. CDR3 length: 13 amino acids. Here the CDR3 reads CASSYSESTEAFF. Written as DNA, the CDR3 is TGTGCCAGCAGTTACTCAGAGTCCACTGAAGCTTTCTTT.

The rearrangement links TRBV7-2 to TRBJ2-1, with 7 bases fitting TRBD2. The length of the CDR3 is 16 residues. Looked up from germline, CDR1 is SGHTA and CDR2 is FQGNSA. Germline trimming cut 5 bases from V and 6 bases from J; bases unmatched to any gene: 13. The CDR3 protein is CASSRRGGGTINEQFF. CDR3 DNA sequence: TGTGCCAGCAGCCGTAGGGGCGGGGGAACGATCAATGAGCAGTTCTTC.

The chain uses TRBV4-1 and TRBJ2-6; D is uncertain. Germline assignment: CDR1 MGHRA and CDR2 YSYEKL. Trimming took off 4 bases at V and 0 bases at J, with 10 bases between the two ends. This CDR3 has 16 residues. The CDR3 protein is CASSPHSNSGANVLTF. The CDR3 coding sequence is TGCGCCAGCAGCCCCCACAGCAACTCTGGGGCCAACGTCCTGACTTTC.

This chain joins TRBV2 and TRBJ2-5; D is unclear. V shed 6 bases and J shed 5 bases, with 16 bases lying between them. This CDR3 is built from 14 residues. The germline CDR1 and CDR2 sequences are SNHLY and FYNNEI. In DNA form, the CDR3 reads TGTGCCAGCAGCCCCCGGGTGGGTCAGGAGACCCAGTACTTC. Encoded protein: CASSPRVGQETQYF.

The chain couples TRBV7-2 to TRBJ2-3; 7 positions match TRBD2. The germline gives CDR1 SGHTA, CDR2 FQGNSA. With 1 base clipped from V and 0 bases from J, the junction kept 4 bases outside the gene matches. CDR3 size: 16 residues. The CDR3 protein is CASSLVSSGSTDTQYF. In DNA form, the CDR3 reads TGTGCCAGCAGCTTAGTATCTAGCGGAAGCACAGATACGCAGTATTTT.

The V gene is TRBV28, the J gene TRBJ2-2; TRBD1 aligns across 8 bases. Germline V CDR1 and CDR2: MDHEN, SYDVKM. There are 14 residues in the CDR3. With 6 bases clipped from V and 7 bases from J, the junction kept 7 bases outside the gene matches. The CDR3 region has the DNA TGTGCCAGCAGGTCGACAGGGGTGGGCGGGGAGCTGTTTTTT. It is translated as CASRSTGVGGELFF.

This clone has only one observation. This chain uses TRBV28 with TRBJ2-7, with TRBD1 identical over 12 bases. V lost 5 bases and J lost 7; bases outside the gene matches: 12. The CDR3 has 16 amino acids. The V gene's germline CDR1 is MDHEN and CDR2 SYDVKM. CDR3 region: CASSRSRGQGAREQYF. CDR3 sequence (DNA): TGTGCCAGCAGTCGTTCGAGGGGACAGGGGGCGCGGGAGCAGTACTTC.

This clone showed up just a few times. The chain has TRBV19 and TRBJ1-4; D not certain. V was pared by 4 bases and J by 7 bases, with 19 bases between. Looked up from germline, CDR1 is LNHDA and CDR2 is SQIVND (reference sequence). The CDR3 runs to 16 residues. CDR3 sequence reads: CASSKSGEANGEKLFF. CDR3 DNA: TGTGCCAGTAGTAAATCCGGGGAGGCTAACGGTGAAAAACTGTTTTTT.

The chain joins TRBV28 to TRBJ2-5, with D maybe TRBD2 (6 bases). From germline, CDR1 is MDHEN and CDR2 SYDVKM. The length of the CDR3 is 15 residues. Trimming shortened V by 2 bases and J by 5 bases, and 15 bases separated the two germline ends. The DNA for the CDR3 is TGTGCCAGCAGTTTACCCTCGGAGGGTTGGGAGACCCAGTACTTC. Translating gives CASSLPSEGWETQYF.

This clone appeared once. V usage is TRBV9 and J usage is TRBJ2-3, with TRBD2 as a possible D gene (6 bases). Germline V gene lookup returns CDR1 SGDLS and CDR2 YYNGEE. This CDR3 has 15 residues. V shed 1 base and J shed 0 bases, with 9 bases lying between them. CDR3 amino acids: CASSVSGTSTDTQYF. The CDR3 DNA sequence: TGTGCCAGCAGCGTATCAGGGACTAGCACAGATACGCAGTATTTT.

V is TRBV4-3 and J is TRBJ2-3, with 16 bases fitting TRBD2. The CDR3 is made up of 21 amino acids. After removal of 1 base from V and 3 bases from J, the junction contained 13 bases not matched to a gene. Germline V gene sequence: CDR1 LGHNA, CDR2 YSLEER. The CDR3 coding sequence is TGCGCCAGCAGCCAAGTTTTCTTGGGACTAGCGGGGGGGCCGGGGACAGATACGCAGTATTTT. As protein: CASSQVFLGLAGGPGTDTQYF.

The chain uses TRBV28 and TRBJ1-6; 7 positions agree with TRBD1. The CDR3 covers 15 residues. Germline V gene data show CDR1 as MDHEN and CDR2 as SYDVKM. V shed 8 bases, J shed 1 base, and the junction held 5 bases outside the gene matches. DNA for the CDR3: TGTGCCAGCGGGACAGAAGCTTCCTATAATTCACCCCTCCACTTT. Translated: CASGTEASYNSPLHF.

The rearrangement joins TRBV28 to TRBJ1-3, with a weak D call TRBD1 (5 bases). The CDR3 contains 15 residues. CDR1 and CDR2 (germline): MDHEN, SYDVKM. Between the trimmed V and J ends, which lost 6 bases and 3 bases, there was a span of 15 bases. The CDR3 is CASSLRVEGGNTIYF. In nucleotides, the CDR3 is TGTGCCAGCAGCCTCAGGGTGGAGGGTGGAAACACCATATATTTT. The full variable domain, its missing parts supplied by reference TRBV28 and TRBJ1-3, is DVKVTQSSRYLVKRTGEKVFLECVQDMDHENMFWYRQDPGLGLRLIYFSYDVKMKEKGDIPEGYSVSREKKERFSLILESASTNQTSMYLCASSLRVEGGNTIYFGEGSWLTVV.

The V call is TRBV5-8, the J call TRBJ2-2, with D unclear. Trimming left V 0 bases short and J 7 bases short, with 10 bases between. Germline V CDR1 and CDR2: SGHTS, YDEGEE. The length of the CDR3 is 14 residues. In DNA, the CDR3 is TGTGCCAGCAGCTTGGTGGTTTTCGGCGGGGAGCTGTTTTTT. Encoded protein: CASSLVVFGGELFF.

The rearrangement joins TRBV19 to TRBJ1-5, with D perhaps TRBD1 (6 bases). The CDR3 extends over 15 amino acids. V was pared by 3 bases and J by 2 bases, with 11 bases between. Per germline, CDR1 LNHDA and CDR2 SQIVND (reference sequence). The CDR3 loop is CASSISGGGNQPQHF. The CDR3 DNA reads as TGTGCCAGTAGTATTTCGGGGGGCGGCAATCAGCCCCAGCATTTT.

This clone was seen a single time. The chain links TRBV6-4 to TRBJ1-5; 8 bases line up with TRBD1. V trimming: 3 bases; J trimming: 5 bases; junction bases outside the gene matches: 0. CDR1 is MRHNA, CDR2 SNTAGT, per germline. The CDR3 is 13 amino acids. As DNA, the CDR3 is TGTGCCAGCAGTGAGACAGGGGATCAGCCCCAGCATTTT. Translated: CASSETGDQPQHF.

To note about this clone: Relative to the germline gene, one junction end is altered; a read error may explain this. V usage is TRBV7-7 and J usage is TRBJ2-7; 10 bases map to TRBD1. This CDR3 region has 14 residues. Germline CDR1 is SSHAT and CDR2 is FNYEAQ (reference sequence). CDR3 DNA: TGTGCTAGCAGCGCGGACAGGGGGGGGTACGAGCAGTACTTC. This encodes CASSADRGGYEQYF. The full variable domain, its missing parts supplied by reference TRBV7-7 and TRBJ2-7, is GAGVSQSPRYKVTKRGQDVTLRCDPISSHATLYWYQQALGQGPEFLTYFNYEAQPDKSGLPSDRFSAERPEGSISTLTIQRTEQRDSAMYRCASSADRGGYEQYFGPGTRLTVT.

This clone was observed once. This sequence joins TRBV10-3 and TRBJ2-1, with 11 bases lining up with TRBD2. Germline CDR1 ENHRY, CDR2 SYGVKD. With 7 bases clipped from V and 6 bases from J, the junction kept 2 bases outside the gene matches. This CDR3 spans 13 amino acids. The CDR3 loop is CAITGLAGNEQFF. The CDR3 nucleotides read TGTGCCATCACTGGACTAGCGGGCAATGAGCAGTTCTTC.

This clone is a singleton in its sample. The rearrangement links TRBV7-8 to TRBJ1-5; 8 bases fit TRBD1. Germline CDR1 is SGHVS and CDR2 is FQNEAQ. This CDR3 is built from 15 residues. V dropped 4 bases and J dropped 5; count of bases not matched to a gene: 7. The CDR3 region is CASSSTGVIDQPQHF. The CDR3 DNA reads as TGTGCCAGCAGCTCGACAGGGGTGATCGATCAGCCCCAGCATTTT.

V and J are TRBV2 and TRBJ2-1, with 8 bases lining up with TRBD2. The CDR3 runs 12 residues. V shed 6 bases and J 10 bases; nucleotides not matched to a gene: 5. Germline loops: CDR1 SNHLY, CDR2 FYNNEI. CDR3 residues: CASRPEREEQFF. As DNA, the CDR3 is TGTGCCAGCAGACCTGAGCGGGAGGAGCAGTTCTTC.

The V call is TRBV18, the J call TRBJ1-4; 7 nucleotides align to TRBD1. V gave up 3 bases and J gave up 4 bases; unmatched junction bases: 5. Germline loops: CDR1 KGHSH, CDR2 LQKENI. The CDR3 is 15 amino acids. The CDR3 region is CASSPTGTVNEKLFF. The CDR3, as DNA: TGTGCCAGCTCACCGACCGGGACAGTTAATGAAAAACTGTTTTTT.